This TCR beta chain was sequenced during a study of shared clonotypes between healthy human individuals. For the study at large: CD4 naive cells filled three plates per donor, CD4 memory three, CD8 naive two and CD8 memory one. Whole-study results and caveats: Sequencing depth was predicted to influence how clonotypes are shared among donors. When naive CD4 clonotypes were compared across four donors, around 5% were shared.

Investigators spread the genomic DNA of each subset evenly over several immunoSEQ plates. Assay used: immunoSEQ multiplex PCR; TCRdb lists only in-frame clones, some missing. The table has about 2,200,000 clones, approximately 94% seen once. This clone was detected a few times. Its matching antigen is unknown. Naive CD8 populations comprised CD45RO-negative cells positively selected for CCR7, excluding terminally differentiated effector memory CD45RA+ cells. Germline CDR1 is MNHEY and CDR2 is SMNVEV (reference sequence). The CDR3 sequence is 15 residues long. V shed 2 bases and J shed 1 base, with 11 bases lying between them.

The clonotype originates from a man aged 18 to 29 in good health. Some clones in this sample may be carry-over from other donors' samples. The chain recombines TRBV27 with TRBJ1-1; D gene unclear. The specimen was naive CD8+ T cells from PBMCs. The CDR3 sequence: CASSLGTKGNTEAFF. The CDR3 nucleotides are TGTGCCAGCAGTTTAGGAACGAAAGGGAACACTGAAGCTTTCTTT.